Following are 20 T cell receptor beta chains from one sample sequenced in a study of blood T cell repertoires in COVID-19. Sequencing used immunoSEQ multiplex PCR; TCRdb keeps in-frame clones, though not all of them. The sample holds about 140,000 clones; approximately 84% are singletons and the top ten take around 8%. The sequenced sample consisted of peripheral blood. The receptors here all came from a human donor in a cohort sampled during active COVID-19.

The V gene is TRBV7-9, the J gene TRBJ1-1; D might be TRBD1 (6 bases). Germline CDR1 is SEHNR and CDR2 is FQNEAQ (reference sequence). V was pared by 7 bases and J by 3 bases, with 12 bases between. This CDR3 has 13 residues. CDR3 in DNA: TGTGCCAGCACTAACGGACAGTACACTGAAGCTTTCTTT. Translation: CASTNGQYTEAFF.

V and J are TRBV3-1 (or the pseudogene TRBV3-2) and TRBJ1-5, with D perhaps matching TRBD1 (5 bases). Trimming took off 1 base at V and 4 bases at J, with 11 bases between the two ends. CDR1 is LGHDT, CDR2 YNNKEL, per germline (reference sequence). The CDR3 is 15 amino acids. CDR3 residues: CASSQGVQGNQPQHF. The CDR3 nucleotides read TGTGCCAGCAGCCAAGGGGTTCAGGGAAATCAGCCCCAGCATTTT.

The V and J genes are TRBV9 and TRBJ2-1, with TRBD2 identical over 7 bases. V shed 0 bases and J 0 bases; nucleotides not matched to a gene: 6. Germline CDR1 SGDLS, CDR2 YYNGEE. There are 17 residues in the CDR3. The CDR3 spells CASSVGGSGPSYNEQFF. The CDR3 DNA reads as TGTGCCAGCAGCGTAGGGGGTAGCGGGCCCTCCTACAATGAGCAGTTCTTC.

V usage is TRBV9 and J usage is TRBJ1-1; D is perhaps TRBD1 (6 bases). This CDR3 has 14 residues. The germline V and J ends were trimmed by 4 bases and 2 bases, with 12 bases remaining between them. In germline, CDR1 is SGDLS, CDR2 YYNGEE. The CDR3 nucleotides are TGTGCCAGCAGCTTCGGACAGATTAACACTGAAGCTTTCTTT. Its translation is CASSFGQINTEAFF.

J is TRBJ2-7 and V is TRBV5-5; 10 positions match TRBD2. J gave up 2 bases and V 5 bases, and 4 bases lay outside the gene matches. This CDR3 contains 14 residues. Germline V CDR1 and CDR2: SGHKS, YYEKEE (reference sequence). CDR3 residues: CASSRSGGTYEQYF. The CDR3 nucleotides are TGTGCCAGCAGTCGTAGCGGGGGGACCTACGAGCAGTACTTC.

The rearrangement uses TRBV10-3 and TRBJ1-1; D perhaps matches TRBD1 (5 bases). V lost 9 bases and J 4 bases, leaving 15 bases between the germline ends. The CDR3 is 13 amino acids. Germline V gene lookup returns CDR1 ENHRY and CDR2 SYGVKD. The CDR3 loop reads CAISGLGGTEAFF. As DNA, the CDR3 is TGTGCCATTTCGGGTTTGGGGGGCACTGAAGCTTTCTTT.

In this sample, this clone turned up a few times. The chain links TRBV10-1 to TRBJ1-5; tentative D call: TRBD1 (5 bases). CDR1 and CDR2 from the germline V gene are WNHNN and SYGVQD (reference sequence). CDR3 size: 13 residues. The germline V and J ends were trimmed by 4 bases and 7 bases, with 11 bases remaining between them. The CDR3 bases are TGCGCCAGCAGTGTGGGGCTCCAACAGCCCCAGCATTTT. It codes for CASSVGLQQPQHF.

This chain links TRBV19 with TRBJ1-1, with 9 nucleotides matching TRBD1. CDR1 is LNHDA, CDR2 SQIVND, per germline (reference sequence). The CDR3 has 13 residues. Unmatched junction bases numbered 0, after V lost 6 bases and J lost 1 base. CDR3 in DNA: TGTGCCAGTAGGGGACAGGGGAACACTGAAGCTTTCTTT. Amino acids: CASRGQGNTEAFF.

The chain uses TRBV19 and TRBJ1-5; 8 bases are a match to TRBD1. Losses at the gene ends were 6 bases for V and 6 bases for J; bases not matched to a gene: 10. CDR1 is LNHDA, CDR2 SQIVND, per germline (reference sequence). This CDR3 is 15 amino acids long. CDR3 sequence reads: CASSTPTGVAQPQHF. CDR3 coding DNA: TGTGCCAGTAGCACCCCGACAGGGGTGGCTCAGCCCCAGCATTTT.

V usage is TRBV5-1 and J usage is TRBJ1-1; D uncertain. Trimming cost V 0 bases and J 2 bases, with 17 bases left between them. The CDR3 is 17 residues long. Germline V CDR1 and CDR2: SGHRS, YFSETQ. Here the CDR3 reads CASSLGRPVGFNTEAFF. The CDR3 nucleotides read TGCGCCAGCAGCTTGGGGCGGCCAGTAGGATTTAACACTGAAGCTTTCTTT.

The J gene is TRBJ1-6, the V gene TRBV6-5; weak D call: TRBD1 (6 bases). Germline CDR1 is MNHEY and CDR2 is SVGAGI. Trimming removed 6 bases at V and 6 bases at J, with 12 bases between. The CDR3 consists of 14 residues. The CDR3 is CASRATGLNSPLHF. DNA of the CDR3: TGTGCCAGCAGAGCCACAGGGCTTAATTCACCCCTCCACTTT.

This clone has more than one count but fewer than ten. The chain joins TRBV5-4 to TRBJ2-2; D might be TRBD1 (6 bases). The germline CDR1 and CDR2 sequences are SGHNT and YYREEE (reference sequence). The CDR3 runs 13 residues. Trimming pared 1 base from V and 7 bases from J, leaving 8 bases between. The CDR3 coding sequence is TGTGCCAGCAGCTTGAGGGGGAACGGGGAGCTGTTTTTT. Encoded protein: CASSLRGNGELFF.

This chain uses TRBV29-1 with TRBJ1-1; 7 positions match TRBD1. The CDR3 spans 15 residues. The V and J ends lost 4 bases and 1 base, in that order; junction bases with no gene match: 9. Germline CDR1 is SQVTM and CDR2 is ANQGSEA. CDR3 loop: CSVVLTGRSNTEAFF. CDR3 sequence (DNA): TGCAGCGTTGTGTTGACAGGGAGATCGAACACTGAAGCTTTCTTT.

The CDR3 loop reads CASSEFRTGATDTQYF. CDR3 bases: TGCGCCAGCAGTGAGTTCCGGACAGGGGCCACAGATACGCAGTATTTT. This rearrangement joins TRBV10-1 to TRBJ2-3, with 9 bases identical to TRBD1. The CDR3 totals 16 residues. The germline gives CDR1 WNHNN, CDR2 SYGVQD (reference sequence). Unmatched junction bases numbered 4, after V lost 1 base and J lost 2 bases.

The genes are TRBV5-5 and TRBJ2-2, with a possible D match to TRBD2 (7 bases). CDR3 length: 17 amino acids. The germline V gene encodes CDR1 SGHKS and CDR2 YYEKEE (reference sequence). V was pared by 1 base and J by 5 bases, with 18 bases between. CDR3 region: CASSLLGGARGTGELFF. Here the CDR3 DNA reads TGTGCCAGCAGCTTGTTGGGGGGGGCCCGTGGAACCGGGGAGCTGTTTTTT. The full variable domain, in which reference TRBV5-5 and TRBJ2-2 provide the parts outside the CDR3, is DAGVTQSPTHLIKTRGQQVTLRCSPISGHKSVSWYQQVLGQGPQFIFQYYEKEERGRGNFPDRFSARQFPNYSSELNVNALLLGDSALYLCASSLLGGARGTGELFFGEGSRLTVL.

The chain is built from TRBV4-1 and TRBJ2-1, with 8 nucleotides matching TRBD2. J was trimmed by 8 bases and V by 3 bases; bases with no gene match: 6. From germline, CDR1 is MGHRA and CDR2 YSYEKL. The CDR3 is made up of 14 amino acids. CDR3 sequence reads: CASSQGLDRDEQFF. The CDR3 bases are TGCGCCAGCAGCCAGGGACTAGATCGGGATGAGCAGTTCTTC.

The J gene is TRBJ2-2, the V gene TRBV15, with TRBD1 matching over 7 bases. CDR3 size: 15 residues. Germline assignment: CDR1 LNHNV and CDR2 YYDKDF (reference sequence). V dropped 4 bases and J dropped 0; count of bases not matched to a gene: 2. The CDR3 DNA sequence: TGTGCCACCAGCACCGGGACAGCGAACACCGGGGAGCTGTTTTTT. It yields the protein CATSTGTANTGELFF.

This clone was picked up one time. This chain links TRBV5-6 with TRBJ2-7, with TRBD1 matching 8 bases. This CDR3 has 16 amino acids. CDR1 SGHDT and CDR2 YYEEEE come from the germline V gene. V was clipped by 3 bases and J by 2 bases; unmatched bases: 10. The CDR3 here is CASSSLTGGLAYEQYF. CDR3 DNA: TGTGCCAGCAGCTCCCTTACAGGGGGTCTCGCCTACGAGCAGTACTTC.

This clone was detected only once. This sequence joins TRBV7-9 and TRBJ2-3; 10 bases fit TRBD1. In germline, CDR1 is SEHNR, CDR2 FQNEAQ (reference sequence). The V gene end was trimmed by 5 bases and the J gene end by 5 bases; junction bases not matched to a gene: 10. This CDR3 has 16 residues. The CDR3 sequence: CASSQTGQGLGDTQYF. In DNA, the CDR3 is TGTGCCAGCAGCCAGACGGGACAGGGGTTGGGAGATACGCAGTATTTT.

This clone has just a few counts. This chain connects TRBV5-1 to TRBJ1-1; 7 positions match TRBD1. The CDR3 has 13 amino acids. The germline V gene encodes CDR1 SGHRS and CDR2 YFSETQ. V lost 4 bases to trimming and J lost 4 bases; unmatched junction nucleotides: 4. The CDR3 coding sequence is TGCGCCAGCAGCGTGGGACAGCCCACTGAAGCTTTCTTT. This codes for CASSVGQPTEAFF.